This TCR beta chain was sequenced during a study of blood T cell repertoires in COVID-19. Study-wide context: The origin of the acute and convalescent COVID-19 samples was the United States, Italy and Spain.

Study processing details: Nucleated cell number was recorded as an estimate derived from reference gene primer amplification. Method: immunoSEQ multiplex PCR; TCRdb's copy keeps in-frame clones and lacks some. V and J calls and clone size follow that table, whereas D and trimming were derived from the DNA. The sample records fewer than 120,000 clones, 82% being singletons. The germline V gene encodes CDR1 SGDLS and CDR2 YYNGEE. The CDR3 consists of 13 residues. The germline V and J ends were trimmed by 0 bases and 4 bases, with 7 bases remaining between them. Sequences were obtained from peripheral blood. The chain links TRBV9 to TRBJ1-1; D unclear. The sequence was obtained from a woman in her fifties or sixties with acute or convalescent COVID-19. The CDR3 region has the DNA TGTGCCAGCAGCGTAGGGCCGGGCACTGAAGCTTTCTTT. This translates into CASSVGPGTEAFF.